This TCR beta chain appears in the sequencing data of a study of shared clonotypes between healthy human individuals (TCRdb year 2020). Regarding the study in general: The cohort included a few men and two women between 18 and 49 years of age. To increase sequencing depth and limit assay-specific biases, different laboratories used diverse techniques to prepare libraries and sequence TCR repertoires. Blood TCR repertoires of a handful of healthy adults were deeply sequenced to estimate repertoire size and the extent of clonotype sharing between individuals. Leukapheresis yielded between about 0.85 and 10 billion PBMCs per donor. For each donor, three plates each were used for CD4 naive and CD4 memory, two plates were used for CD8 naive, and one plate was used for CD8 memory.

TCR CDR3 regions were amplified from genomic DNA by multiplex PCR using the deep immunoSEQ assay. Extracted genomic DNA from each cell subset was spread evenly across all wells of several immunoSEQ 96-well plates, with each plate serving as a replicate. For sorted subsets, around 200 ng genomic DNA, equal to 25,000 to 35,000 T cell genomes, was loaded into each replicate PCR. Purified libraries were quantified with a Qubit 3.0 fluorometer, sized on a Bioanalyzer 2100, and re-quantified with the KAPA Library Quantification kit. Each immunoSEQ 96-well plate was sequenced on its own single-read 150-cycle Illumina NextSeq 550 flow cell. The paper's data handling went like this. Because only junctional sequences without quality scores were contained in the immunoSEQ output, filtering matching that applied to full-length reads could not be performed. To assign V/J genes and CDR3, sequences were annotated against IMGT germline references using PyIR, a Python wrapper for IgBLAST v1.9. Reads were removed for weak V/J assignments (E-value above 1e-6), missing CDR3, stop codons, out-of-frame junctions, or ambiguous translated residues. V3J clonotypes were defined as sequences sharing an identical inferred V gene, J gene, and CDR3 amino acid sequence. Percentage overlap between repertoires was computed as shared unique clonotypes divided by the size of the smaller repertoire. Richness of each repertoire was evaluated using RTK rarefaction, the Chao1 estimator, and Recon v2.1 estimates of unobserved clonotypes. Generation probabilities for all TCRbeta clonotypes obtained by the gDNA method from a handful of donors were computed using OLGA. This is the immuneACCESS table as TCRdb keeps it, with only in-frame sequences that have V and J called. A part of the clones is gone; compared with another copy, unresolved V genes explain less than half, and the rest is unexplained. The V and J calls and clone size are taken from that table; D and trimming were inferred from the DNA. The sample table records fewer than 1.8 million clones; around 98.5% of these occur just once. Together, the top ten hold around 0.38% of the sample.

The donors were healthy, HIV-negative adults who had no recently reported acute infections or vaccinations. Every donor was a Caucasian adult living in Nashville, Tennessee, USA. CD4+ T cells were enriched by magnetic negative selection, after which naive cells were positively selected on CD45RA and the negative fraction was taken as the memory subset. Blood was collected by leukapheresis, and PBMCs were isolated by Ficoll-Histopaque density gradient centrifugation and then cryopreserved in liquid nitrogen vapor phase. Analytical flow cytometry was used to check the purity and quantity of each magnetically sorted T cell population. Each sorted fraction had its genomic DNA isolated and then quantified by UV absorbance on a Nanodrop 2000c. In regard to this clone: Its antigen is unknown. No base qualities exist here, and no much larger clone lies one base off it.

The CDR1 and CDR2 encoded by the germline V gene (reference sequence) are MNHNY and SVGAGI. V and J are trimmed by 7 bases and 4 bases, and the gene matches miss 7 bases of the junction. Spanning cysteine to phenylalanine, the CDR3 consists of 14 amino acids. Just CDR3 DNA is preserved here, 42 bases in frame from base 1. Results the study describes overall, beyond this receptor: Estimated clonotype richness was generally larger for naive than for memory subsets. Only blood was sampled, and tissue TCR repertoires likely differ from those in blood. Rarefaction of sorted-subset datasets indicated incomplete sequencing despite the large sequencing depth. Pairwise subsampling led to the expectation that sequencing depth would affect the degree of clonotype sharing among donors. Compared with non-shared clonotypes, clonotypes shared by all four sorted-subset donors had higher generation probabilities. The small number of donors limited the genetic and exposure-history diversity represented. Across several donors, about 4.5% of naive CD4, roughly 3.8% of naive CD8, 2.3% of memory CD4, and under 0.45% of memory CD8 clonotypes were shared.

Sequenced material: naive CD4+ T cells sorted from blood. The sample's cell subset or site label, in plain terms: CD45RA+ positively selected. This clonotype originated in a man aged 25-40 years in good health. This chain joins TRBV6-6 to TRBJ1-2, with 9 middle bases fitting TRBD1. CDR3 sequence: CASKGQGFSYGYTF. The base sequence is TGTGCCAGCAAAGGACAGGGGTTCAGCTATGGCTACACCTTC.